What follows are 19 T cell receptor beta chains derived from one specimen sequenced in a study of PD-L1 blockade in urothelial cancer. The data were produced by immunoSEQ multiplex PCR, yet TCRdb's version contains in-frame clones alone and is incomplete. The data hold more than 45,000 clones, with approximately 72% observed a single time. Time point in this sample: pretreatment peripheral blood. Sequenced here: PBMCs, sampled around atezolizumab (anti-PD-L1) treatment. All receptors come from a man between 70 and 80 years old with urothelial cancer.

By share of the sample, this clone is medium-sized. The chain couples TRBV19 to TRBJ1-6; TRBD1 is a possible D gene (6 bases). CDR1 is LNHDA and CDR2 is SQIVND in the germline V gene (reference sequence). Trimming cost V 4 bases and J 7 bases, with 23 bases left between them. This CDR3 comprises 18 residues. CDR3 sequence: CASSNRQTGPSGNSPLHF. CDR3 coding DNA: TGTGCCAGTAGTAATCGACAGACAGGCCCATCAGGGAATTCACCCCTCCACTTT.

The rearrangement uses TRBV5-4 and TRBJ1-6, with TRBD1 matching 7 bases. CDR1 and CDR2 (germline): SGHNT, YYREEE (reference sequence). This CDR3 spans 13 amino acids. Trimming at V came to 4 bases and at J to 8 bases, leaving 3 bases not matched to a gene. The CDR3 DNA follows: TGTGCCAGCAGCCGGGACAGCTATTCACCCCTCCACTTT. As protein: CASSRDSYSPLHF.

In this sample, this clone turned up a few times. This chain connects TRBV6-5 to TRBJ2-7; TRBD2 might be the D (6 bases). The CDR3 length is 14 residues. V was trimmed by 4 bases and J by 2 bases, leaving 12 bases between them. Germline CDR1 MNHEY, CDR2 SVGAGI. DNA for the CDR3: TGTGCCAGCAGTTGGGGGGACTCCGCCTACGAGCAGTACTTC. Amino acid sequence: CASSWGDSAYEQYF.

The chain couples TRBV5-5 to TRBJ1-1; the D is unclear. CDR1 SGHKS and CDR2 YYEKEE come from the germline V gene (reference sequence). The CDR3 has 13 residues. V lost 1 base and J 0 bases, leaving 4 bases between the germline ends. CDR3 sequence (DNA): TGTGCCAGCAGCTTGACAGTGAACACTGAAGCTTTCTTT. Translation: CASSLTVNTEAFF.

The V and J genes are TRBV9 and TRBJ2-7, with D perhaps TRBD2 (5 bases). With 4 bases removed from V and 6 bases from J, the gap between germline ends came to 14 bases. The CDR3 sequence is 13 residues long. CDR1 is SGDLS, CDR2 YYNGEE, per germline. CDR3 sequence: CASSPAFRGEQYF. The CDR3 DNA reads TGTGCCAGCAGCCCAGCGTTTCGGGGCGAGCAGTACTTC.

V is TRBV7-9 and J is TRBJ2-7; the D gene is possibly TRBD2 (6 bases). Germline loops: CDR1 SEHNR, CDR2 FQNEAQ (reference sequence). This CDR3 comprises 18 residues. Between the trimmed V and J ends, which lost 5 bases and 0 bases, there was a span of 23 bases. The CDR3 DNA reads as TGTGCCAGCAGCAGACGCCTTGTGGAGGGGCCGAGCTCCTACGAGCAGTACTTC. This codes for CASSRRLVEGPSSYEQYF. Using reference TRBV7-9 and TRBJ2-7 for the parts outside the CDR3, the full variable domain is DTGVSQNPRHKITKRGQNVTFRCDPISEHNRLYWYRQTLGQGPEFLTYFQNEAQLEKSRLLSDRFSAERPKGSFSTLEIQRTEQGDSAMYLCASSRRLVEGPSSYEQYFGPGTRLTVT.

This clone turned up a few times. The chain is built from TRBV6-6 and TRBJ2-3; 8 bases map to TRBD2. The CDR3 runs to 14 residues. Germline loops: CDR1 MNHNY, CDR2 SVGAGI (reference sequence). Unmatched junction bases numbered 4, after V lost 6 bases and J lost 2 bases. CDR3 region: CASSDSGDTDTQYF. The CDR3 DNA reads as TGTGCCAGCAGCGATAGCGGGGACACAGATACGCAGTATTTT.

The sample holds one count of this clone. The V gene is TRBV7-3, the J gene TRBJ2-7, with D perhaps matching TRBD1 (6 bases). Trimming removed 1 base at V and 1 base at J, with 11 bases between. The CDR3 extends over 15 amino acids. CDR1 is SGHTA and CDR2 is FQGTGA in the germline V gene. The DNA for the CDR3 is TGTGCCAGCAGCTTAAGTGGGGACACATCCTACGAGCAGTACTTC. The encoded protein is CASSLSGDTSYEQYF.

The chain employs TRBV7-2 and TRBJ2-2; 7 nucleotides agree with TRBD1. Germline CDR1 SGHTA, CDR2 FQGNSA. This CDR3 is built from 15 residues. V lost 5 bases and J lost 4; bases outside the gene matches: 7. Here the CDR3 reads CASSPTPGGTGELFF. DNA of the CDR3: TGTGCCAGCAGCCCAACCCCAGGGGGCACCGGGGAGCTGTTTTTT.

V gene TRBV28 combines with J gene TRBJ2-1, with a possible D match to TRBD1 (5 bases). V was trimmed by 8 bases and J by 3 bases, leaving 23 bases between them. CDR1 is MDHEN, CDR2 SYDVKM, per germline. CDR3 length: 17 residues. For the CDR3, the DNA is TGTGCCAGCCTTGGGGCCACAGGAAAGTTCAACTACAATGAGCAGTTCTTC. Amino acids: CASLGATGKFNYNEQFF.

The rearrangement uses TRBV7-9 and TRBJ1-3; the D is unclear. Germline CDR1 SEHNR, CDR2 FQNEAQ (reference sequence). The CDR3 is 14 residues long. The V end was cut by 3 bases, the J end by 2 bases, with 8 bases between. As DNA, the CDR3 is TGTGCCAGCAGCTTTAGCGGTGCTGGAAACACCATATATTTT. Translating gives CASSFSGAGNTIYF.

In nucleotides, the CDR3 is TGTGCCAGCAGTTCCCCTCACAGGGGTAGCACTGAAGCTTTCTTT. The encoded protein is CASSSPHRGSTEAFF. The rearrangement links TRBV28 to TRBJ1-1; TRBD1 agrees at 7 bases. This CDR3 is built from 15 residues. Germline CDR1 reads MDHEN; CDR2 reads SYDVKM. The J segment lost 4 bases and the V segment lost 4 bases, leaving 9 bases of the junction unmatched.

This clone was seen only a few times. The chain carries TRBV11-3 and TRBJ2-7; D gene uncertain. Germline V lookup: CDR1 SGHNT, CDR2 YENEEA. This CDR3 has 14 residues. V lost 1 base, J lost 3 bases, and 10 bases lay in between. The CDR3 region is CASSLGAQSYEQYF. The CDR3 DNA sequence: TGTGCCAGCAGCTTAGGGGCACAGAGCTACGAGCAGTACTTC.

The chain has TRBV6-1 and TRBJ2-3; 7 bases match TRBD1. After removal of 6 bases from V and 2 bases from J, the junction contained 8 bases not matched to a gene. This CDR3 spans 15 amino acids. The V gene's germline CDR1 is MNHNS and CDR2 SASEGT. CDR3 sequence reads: CASSPQGRPTDTQYF. For the CDR3, the DNA is TGTGCCAGCAGCCCACAGGGGCGGCCCACAGATACGCAGTATTTT.

The V and J genes are TRBV7-8 and TRBJ2-7; 9 nucleotides align to TRBD1. CDR1 is SGHVS, CDR2 FQNEAQ, per germline. Trimming removed 0 bases from V and 4 bases from J; junction bases left unmatched: 4. CDR3 size: 15 residues. The CDR3 nucleotides are TGTGCCAGCAGCTTAGCGCTAGGACAGGGGTACGAGCAGTACTTC. Its protein product is CASSLALGQGYEQYF.

V is TRBV6-5 and J is TRBJ1-1, with a tentative D call TRBD1 (5 bases). CDR1 is MNHEY and CDR2 is SVGAGI in the germline V gene. The CDR3 consists of 15 residues. Trimming left V 0 bases short and J 4 bases short, with 12 bases between. CDR3 residues: CASSYSREGTTEAFF. The CDR3 DNA sequence: TGTGCCAGCAGTTACTCCAGGGAGGGGACCACTGAAGCTTTCTTT.

The gene calls are TRBV4-2 and TRBJ2-3; D perhaps matches TRBD2 (5 bases). Germline V CDR1 and CDR2: LGHNA, YNFKEQ. The V end lost 5 bases, the J end lost 4 bases, and 13 bases lay between the germline ends. The CDR3 is 14 amino acids. CDR3 residues: CASSSRERADTQYF. CDR3 nucleotide sequence: TGTGCCAGCAGCTCCCGGGAAAGGGCAGATACGCAGTATTTT.

The chain recombines TRBV19 with TRBJ1-2, with TRBD1 identical over 8 bases. After removal of 5 bases from V and 3 bases from J, the junction contained 2 bases not matched to a gene. The germline V gene has CDR1 LNHDA and CDR2 SQIVND (reference sequence). The CDR3 covers 13 residues. The CDR3 reads CASSVDRDYGYTF. The CDR3, as DNA: TGTGCCAGTAGTGTGGACAGGGACTATGGCTACACCTTC.

The chain recombines TRBV5-1 with TRBJ2-3; 14 bases line up with TRBD2. Germline-derived CDR1 and CDR2 are SGHRS and YFSETQ. The CDR3 consists of 18 residues. Germline trimming cut 4 bases from V and 0 bases from J; bases unmatched to any gene: 7. CDR3 amino acids: CASSQWTSGGPSTDTQYF. DNA of the CDR3: TGCGCCAGCAGCCAATGGACTAGCGGGGGGCCTAGCACAGATACGCAGTATTTT.